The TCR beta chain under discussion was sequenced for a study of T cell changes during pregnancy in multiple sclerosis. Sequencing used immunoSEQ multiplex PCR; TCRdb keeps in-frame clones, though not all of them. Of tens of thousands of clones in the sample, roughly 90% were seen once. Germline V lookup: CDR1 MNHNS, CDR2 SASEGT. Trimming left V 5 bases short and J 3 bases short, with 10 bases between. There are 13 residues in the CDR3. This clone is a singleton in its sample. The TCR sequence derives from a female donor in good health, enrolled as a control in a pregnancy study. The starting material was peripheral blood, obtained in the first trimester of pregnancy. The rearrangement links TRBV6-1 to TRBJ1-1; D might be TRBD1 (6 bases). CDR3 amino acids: CASSTNRDTEAFF. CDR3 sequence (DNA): TGTGCCAGCAGTACTAACAGGGACACTGAAGCTTTCTTT.